This T cell receptor (beta chain) was retrieved from a study of shared clonotypes between healthy human individuals. J lost 0 bases, V lost 0 bases, and 10 bases had no gene match. Germline V CDR1 and CDR2: KGHSH, LQKENI. The length of the CDR3 is 19 residues. The assay was immunoSEQ multiplex PCR, and TCRdb's table has in-frame clones only and misses some. Here the sample spans around 1 million clones, over 75% being singletons. The specimen sequenced was memory CD4+ T cells sorted from blood. The subset was: CD45RA-negative fraction. The chain combines TRBV18 with TRBJ2-4; TRBD2 matches at 8 bases. The sequence was obtained from a man aged 18 to 30 in good health. Here the CDR3 reads CASSPPGSGAPLAKNIQYF. CDR3 DNA: TGTGCCAGCTCACCACCGGGTAGCGGGGCTCCCTTAGCCAAAAACATTCAGTACTTC.